This is a list of T cell receptor beta chains from one sample in a study of identical twins. In TCRdb, the 5' RACE reads were re-called with MiXCR into one record per CDR3 protein. Of roughly 250,000 distinct CDR3 sequences in the sample, 7% to 8.5% were seen once. Separately, the same data were catalogued under a study of yellow fever vaccine responses in identical twins.

The sample consisted of CD8+ T cells sorted from blood. The receptors shown here come from a woman aged 18 to 35 in good health. Both conserved end residues are part of each CDR3. The D gene is left open where the match is weak. Only part of the rows carry a size: once, few, many, or a class if the clone is expanded.

J gene: TRBJ2-6; clone size: .; V gene: TRBV5-5; D gene: .; CDR3 protein: CASSLGQGQDSGANVLTF; CDR3 DNA: TGTGCCAGCAGCTTGGGGCAGGGACAAGACTCTGGGGCCAACGTCCTGACTTTC
J gene: TRBJ2-1; clone size: .; V gene: TRBV24-1; D gene: .; CDR3 protein: CATGKWDEQFF; CDR3 DNA: TGTGCCACCGGGAAGTGGGATGAGCAGTTCTTC
J gene: TRBJ2-3; clone size: many; V gene: TRBV11-3; D gene: .; CDR3 protein: CASSLMRRVTDTQYF; CDR3 DNA: TGTGCCAGCAGCTTGATGCGGCGGGTCACAGATACGCAGTATTTT
J gene: TRBJ2-5; clone size: few; V gene: TRBV27; D gene: .; CDR3 protein: CASSTRGGRPAETQYF; CDR3 DNA: TGTGCCAGCAGTACCCGGGGCGGAAGGCCGGCGGAGACCCAGTACTTC
J gene: TRBJ1-4; clone size: many; V gene: TRBV20-1; D gene: TRBD1; CDR3 protein: CSAPRTGGGEKLFF; CDR3 DNA: TGCAGTGCTCCCCGGACAGGGGGAGGTGAAAAACTGTTTTTT
J gene: TRBJ2-1; clone size: few; V gene: TRBV6-6; D gene: .; CDR3 protein: CASRWKGGNEQFF; CDR3 DNA: TGTGCCAGCAGATGGAAAGGAGGCAATGAGCAGTTCTTC
J gene: TRBJ1-4; clone size: .; V gene: TRBV6-5; D gene: .; CDR3 protein: CASSKAWGEKLFF; CDR3 DNA: TGTGCCAGCAGTAAAGCGTGGGGCGAAAAACTGTTTTTT
J gene: TRBJ2-3; clone size: many; V gene: TRBV12-3/TRBV12-4; D gene: TRBD2; CDR3 protein: CASRSGGSDTQYF; CDR3 DNA: TGTGCCAGCCGCAGCGGGGGGTCAGATACGCAGTATTTT
J gene: TRBJ1-1; clone size: .; V gene: TRBV6-5; D gene: TRBD1; CDR3 protein: CASSYSGTGGMAFF; CDR3 DNA: TGTGCCAGCAGTTACAGTGGGACAGGGGGTATGGCTTTCTTT
J gene: TRBJ2-5; clone size: many; V gene: TRBV15; D gene: TRBD1; CDR3 protein: CATSRDLTVGQKETQYF; CDR3 DNA: TGTGCCACCAGCAGAGATTTGACGGTGGGACAGAAAGAGACCCAGTACTTC
J gene: TRBJ2-2; clone size: many; V gene: TRBV28; D gene: TRBD2; CDR3 protein: CASRKTSGSTGELFF; CDR3 DNA: TGTGCCAGCAGAAAGACTAGCGGGAGCACCGGGGAGCTGTTTTTT
J gene: TRBJ2-2; clone size: many; V gene: TRBV24-1; D gene: .; CDR3 protein: CATSGGSTGELFF; CDR3 DNA: TGTGCCACCAGTGGAGGGAGCACCGGGGAGCTGTTTTTT
J gene: TRBJ1-5; clone size: .; V gene: TRBV11-3; D gene: TRBD1; CDR3 protein: CASSSRDRSHQPQHF; CDR3 DNA: TGTGCCAGCAGCTCAAGGGACAGGTCCCATCAGCCCCAGCATTTT
J gene: TRBJ2-3; clone size: .; V gene: TRBV5-6; D gene: .; CDR3 protein: CASSPGLLITDTQYF; CDR3 DNA: TGTGCCAGCAGCCCAGGACTTCTAATCACAGATACGCAGTATTTT
J gene: TRBJ2-5; clone size: .; V gene: TRBV9; D gene: TRBD2; CDR3 protein: CASSVSRGGQETQYF; CDR3 DNA: TGTGCCAGCAGCGTATCACGGGGGGGCCAAGAGACCCAGTACTTC
J gene: TRBJ2-7; clone size: few; V gene: TRBV4-2; D gene: TRBD1; CDR3 protein: CASSQDWDRGPYEQYF; CDR3 DNA: TGTGCCAGCAGCCAAGATTGGGACAGGGGACCCTACGAGCAGTACTTC
J gene: TRBJ1-1; clone size: many; V gene: TRBV12-3/TRBV12-4; D gene: .; CDR3 protein: CASSFGVPNTEAFF; CDR3 DNA: TGTGCCAGCAGTTTCGGGGTGCCGAACACTGAAGCTTTCTTT